This T cell receptor beta chain was sequenced in a study of blood T cell repertoires in COVID-19. Study-level background: Italy, Spain and the United States were the sources of the convalescent and acute COVID-19 samples.

Sequenced by immunoSEQ multiplex PCR; TCRdb stores in-frame clones only, minus some. Counted here are fewer than 85,000 clones, 73% occurring once; the ten biggest clones make up roughly a fifth. The germline gives CDR1 MNHEY, CDR2 SVGAGI. This CDR3 is built from 13 residues. V lost 7 bases to trimming and J lost 3 bases, with 12 bases between them. The sequence came from a man in his 60s with acute or convalescent COVID-19. The gene calls are TRBV6-5 and TRBJ1-1; D remains unclear. Sequenced sample: peripheral blood. The DNA of the CDR3 is TGTGCCAGCATATCGAGGTCGGACACTGAAGCTTTCTTT. This sequence encodes CASISRSDTEAFF.